The 24 T cell receptor beta chains presented below share a single source sample, sequenced in a study of T-cell reconstitution after alpha-beta-depleted transplantation in children. During its preparation, the TCRbeta library received unique molecular identifiers. A single record per CDR3 protein comes from TCRdb applying MiXCR to the PCR reads. The table records approximately 630,000 distinct CDR3 sequences, about an eighth of them present only once. The sample consisted of PBMCs, taken before TCRalphabeta/CD19-depleted stem cell transplant. These receptor sequences come from a girl aged 2 to 9 with congenital amegakaryocytic thrombocytopenia, due to receive a stem cell transplant.

A few counts support this clonotype. The J gene is TRBJ1-1, the V gene TRBV7-3, with 8 positions matching TRBD1. CDR3 length: 15 residues. V shed 4 bases and J 6 bases; nucleotides not matched to a gene: 10. Germline CDR1 SGHTA, CDR2 FQGTGA. CDR3 in amino acids: CASSYHGQGRAEAFF. In nucleotides, the CDR3 is TGTGCCAGCAGCTATCACGGACAGGGTAGGGCTGAAGCTTTCTTT.

The chain combines TRBV20-1 with TRBJ2-7, with 9 positions matching TRBD2. The J segment lost 6 bases and the V segment lost 6 bases, leaving 9 bases of the junction unmatched. There are 13 residues in the CDR3. Germline V gives CDR1 DFQATT, CDR2 SNEGSKA (reference sequence). This CDR3 is CSARTSDACEQYF. CDR3 DNA: TGCAGTGCGAGGACTAGCGACGCCTGCGAGCAGTACTTC.

This clonotype was counted only a few times. This CDR3 is CASSPTRSIQYF. CDR3 sequence (DNA): TGTGCCAGCAGCCCAACAAGGAGCATTCAGTACTTC. This chain uses TRBV7-2 with TRBJ2-4; D unresolved. Germline-derived CDR1 and CDR2 are SGHTA and FQGNSA. V shed 5 bases and J shed 9 bases, with 11 bases lying between them. The CDR3 loop spans 12 amino acids.

The J gene is TRBJ2-1, the V gene TRBV14; D is perhaps TRBD2 (5 bases). V shed 1 base and J shed 12 bases, with 16 bases lying between them. The CDR3 length is 14 residues. Germline CDR1 and CDR2: SGHDN and FVKESK. CDR3 residues: CASSQVPSQSSQFF. In DNA, the CDR3 is TGTGCCAGCAGCCAAGTTCCTAGCCAGTCATCGCAGTTCTTC.

This clonotype was found many times. The genes are TRBV20-1 and TRBJ1-4; D is ambiguous. There are 9 residues in the CDR3. Trimming cost V 5 bases and J 8 bases, with 3 bases left between them. Germline V gene sequence: CDR1 DFQATT, CDR2 SNEGSKA (reference sequence). This CDR3 reads CSAGEKLFF. The CDR3, as DNA: TGCAGTGCTGGCGAAAAACTGTTTTTT.

Remarks on this clonotype: Given a much more abundant clone one base away, this may be a read error. The chain joins TRBV27 to TRBJ1-2; no firm D call. This CDR3 contains 13 residues. Germline assignment: CDR1 MNHEY and CDR2 SMNVEV (reference sequence). CDR3 in amino acids: CASSLRKRDGDTF. CDR3 DNA sequence: TGTGCCAGCAGTTTAAGGAAAAGGGATGGCGACACCTTC.

The table lists this clonotype with many counts. The chain combines TRBV7-9 with TRBJ2-7; possibly TRBD1 for D (5 bases). Germline V CDR1 and CDR2: SEHNR, FQNEAQ (reference sequence). V was trimmed by 2 bases and J by 0 bases, leaving 8 bases between them. The CDR3 is made up of 14 amino acids. DNA of the CDR3: TGTGCCAGCAGCTTAAGGGGTAACTCCTACGAGCAGTACTTC. This sequence encodes CASSLRGNSYEQYF.

This chain connects TRBV5-1 to TRBJ2-5; TRBD1 aligns across 7 bases. With V trimmed by 4 bases and J by 3 bases, 9 bases remained unmatched. Germline assignment: CDR1 SGHRS and CDR2 YFSETQ. This CDR3 contains 15 residues. The CDR3 is CASSMEDRRKETQYF. CDR3 DNA sequence: TGCGCCAGCAGCATGGAGGACAGGAGGAAAGAGACCCAGTACTTC.

The rearrangement uses TRBV20-1 and TRBJ2-7, with D possibly matching TRBD2 (6 bases). Trimming took off 2 bases at V and 3 bases at J, with 14 bases between the two ends. In germline, CDR1 is DFQATT, CDR2 SNEGSKA (reference sequence). The CDR3 is 14 amino acids. In DNA, the CDR3 is TGCAGTGCTAGAAGGTCGGAGGGGAACTACGAGCAGTACTTC. It is translated as CSARRSEGNYEQYF.

This clonotype was counted at least ten times. The V and J genes are TRBV5-1 and TRBJ2-2; D perhaps matches TRBD2 (5 bases). V was clipped by 5 bases and J by 0 bases, with 14 bases between them. CDR1 SGHRS and CDR2 YFSETQ come from the germline V gene. The CDR3 covers 16 residues. DNA for the CDR3: TGCGCCAGCAGTACCGGTGGACTGGCGAACACCGGGGAGCTGTTTTTT. Protein: CASSTGGLANTGELFF. Variable domain in full (rest from reference TRBV5-1 and TRBJ2-2): KAGVTQTPRYLIKTRGQQVTLSCSPISGHRSVSWYQQTPGQGLQFLFEYFSETQRNKGNFPGRFSGRQFSNSRSEMNVSTLELGDSALYLCASSTGGLANTGELFFGEGSRLTVL.

This clonotype has a count of ten or more. The chain has TRBV24-1 and TRBJ2-5; D uncertain. Per the germline V gene, CDR1 is KGHDR and CDR2 is SFDVKD. The ends were cut back, 7 bases at V and 4 bases at J, with 3 bases in the middle. The CDR3 totals 10 residues. CDR3 sequence (DNA): TGTGCCACCAGAGTAGAGACCCAGTACTTC. This sequence encodes CATRVETQYF.

The chain carries TRBV3-1 and TRBJ1-6, with a tentative D call TRBD1 (6 bases). The germline V gene encodes CDR1 LGHDT and CDR2 YNNKEL (reference sequence). This CDR3 is 14 amino acids long. V lost 4 bases and J 7 bases, leaving 11 bases between the germline ends. In DNA, the CDR3 is TGTGCCAGCAGCCGGAACAGGGCAAATTCACCCCTCCACTTT. Its protein product is CASSRNRANSPLHF.

V gene TRBV20-1 combines with J gene TRBJ2-7, with 8 bases fitting TRBD2. The CDR3 covers 17 residues. CDR1 and CDR2 (germline): DFQATT, SNEGSKA (reference sequence). With 2 bases clipped from V and 7 bases from J, the junction kept 19 bases outside the gene matches. DNA for the CDR3: TGCAGTGCTAGACCCCACCCCCCAGCGGGAGTCGGGATAGAGCAGTACTTC. Translating gives CSARPHPPAGVGIEQYF.

This clonotype was detected many times. An end of the junction does not agree with germline; a read error may underlie this. This sequence joins TRBV5-1 and TRBJ2-2; D remains unclear. The CDR3 consists of 14 residues. Germline V gives CDR1 SGHRS, CDR2 YFSETQ. CDR3 region: CASSLVQNTGELFF. The CDR3 coding sequence is TGTGCCAGCAGCTTAGTTCAGAACACCGGGGAGCTGTTTTTT.

This clonotype was counted a few times. The chain links TRBV7-9 to TRBJ2-7; D remains unclear. V gave up 1 base and J gave up 2 bases, with 9 bases separating them. The germline V gene has CDR1 SEHNR and CDR2 FQNEAQ (reference sequence). This CDR3 has 14 residues. The CDR3 region has the DNA TGTGCCAGCAGCTTAGGGAGCCACCCCTACGAGCAGTACTTC. Amino acid sequence: CASSLGSHPYEQYF.

This clonotype was found many times. The chain carries TRBV27 and TRBJ1-1; D is uncertain. This CDR3 is 15 amino acids long. Trimming pared 1 base from V and 5 bases from J, leaving 14 bases between. From germline, CDR1 is MNHEY and CDR2 SMNVEV (reference sequence). In nucleotides, the CDR3 is TGTGCCAGCAGTTTATGGAACCCTCCGAAGACTGAAGCTTTCTTT. This encodes CASSLWNPPKTEAFF.

This clonotype was recorded a few times. The genes are TRBV10-3 and TRBJ1-5; TRBD1 aligns across 9 bases. CDR3 length: 17 residues. The junction had 9 bases not matched to a gene; V was cut back by 6 bases and J by 0 bases. The germline CDR1 and CDR2 sequences are ENHRY and SYGVKD. The CDR3 bases are TGTGCCATCAGCGCCTGGACAGGGGAGAATAGCAATCAGCCCCAGCATTTT. This gives the protein CAISAWTGENSNQPQHF.

V gene TRBV6-2 or TRBV6-3 combines with J gene TRBJ2-3; 8 positions match TRBD1. Unmatched junction bases numbered 9, after V lost 6 bases and J lost 4 bases. The length of the CDR3 is 15 residues. Germline CDR1 is MNHEY and CDR2 is SVGEGT. This chain's CDR3 is CASRGGQGSSDTQYF. CDR3 sequence (DNA): TGTGCCAGCAGGGGAGGACAGGGTAGTTCAGATACGCAGTATTTT.

This clonotype was found many times. This rearrangement joins TRBV20-1 to TRBJ1-6; D is ambiguous. V shed 1 base and J shed 7 bases, with 8 bases lying between them. Germline loops: CDR1 DFQATT, CDR2 SNEGSKA (reference sequence). This CDR3 has 13 amino acids. CDR3 bases: TGCAGTGCTAGAGGTGGCCAAAATTCACCCCTCCACTTT. Protein product: CSARGGQNSPLHF.

This clonotype was detected many times. J is TRBJ2-3 and V is TRBV5-1; D not resolved. CDR1 is SGHRS and CDR2 is YFSETQ in the germline V gene. The CDR3 extends over 14 amino acids. The V gene lost 5 bases and the J gene lost 2 bases, with 12 bases spanning the gap. CDR3 residues: CASSFVTNTDTQYF. CDR3 coding DNA: TGCGCCAGCAGTTTCGTAACTAACACAGATACGCAGTATTTT.

The chain uses TRBV5-1 and TRBJ2-1; 9 nucleotides match TRBD2. This CDR3 has 17 residues. CDR1 is SGHRS, CDR2 YFSETQ, per germline. V was pared by 4 bases and J by 0 bases, with 8 bases of the junction left unmatched. The CDR3 bases are TGCGCCAGCAGCGCACGCGGACTAGCGAGCTCCTACAATGAGCAGTTCTTC. Its translation: CASSARGLASSYNEQFF.

This chain connects TRBV7-2 to TRBJ1-5, with D hard to call. The CDR3 extends over 16 amino acids. Germline V gene lookup returns CDR1 SGHTA and CDR2 FQGNSA. V was clipped by 5 bases and J by 0 bases, with 14 bases between them. CDR3 in amino acids: CASSPSRIYSNQPQHF. The CDR3 coding sequence is TGTGCCAGCAGCCCCTCCCGGATTTATAGCAATCAGCCCCAGCATTTT.

Notes on this clonotype: A much more abundant neighbour one base away suggests this may be a read error. The chain joins TRBV29-1 to TRBJ2-2; D might be TRBD2 (6 bases). Germline V gene lookup returns CDR1 SQVTM and CDR2 ANQGSEA. The CDR3 loop spans 12 amino acids. Trimming cost V 8 bases and J 5 bases, with 12 bases left between them. The CDR3: CSIGGRTGELFF. DNA of the CDR3: TGCAGCATTGGGGGGAGAACCGGGGAGCTGTTTTTT.

This clonotype was recorded at least ten times. The CDR3 bases are TGTGCCAGCAGCATGGGACTTGCTCCCCTCAATGAGCAGTTCTTC. It specifies CASSMGLAPLNEQFF. The chain joins TRBV7-9 to TRBJ2-1; tentatively, D is TRBD2 (6 bases). The CDR3 has 15 residues. V was shortened by 5 bases and J by 6 bases, with 17 bases between the two germline ends. CDR1 and CDR2 from the germline V gene are SEHNR and FQNEAQ (reference sequence).